The sequence of this TCR beta chain was determined in a study of blood T cells in healthy people across ages. Findings and caveats of the study: Older age coincided with a roughly linear decline in TCR beta diversity per million T cells. Unsorted PBMCs prevented conclusive naive versus antigen-experienced comparison. Greater diversity and more naive CD4+ cells were seen in long-lived donors than in aged donors.

Regarding this clonotype: What it binds is unknown.

Germline CDR1 is SGHRS and CDR2 is YFSETQ. The CDR3 extends over 14 amino acids. After removal of 1 base from V and 7 bases from J, the junction contained 5 bases not matched to a gene. A sample-barcoded 5' primer and a J-beta primer mix were used in a second PCR of about 7 to 12 cycles. Unique molecular identifiers of 12 random nucleotides labeled each cDNA. TCRdb itself ran the 5' RACE reads through MiXCR, one entry per CDR3 protein. The data hold over 950,000 distinct CDR3 sequences, with roughly two fifths observed a single time. The chain carries TRBV5-1 and TRBJ2-1; the match to TRBD1 covers 7 bases. Sequencing was performed on blood. The clonotype comes from a man aged 18 to 35 in good health. The CDR3 spells CASSLLVRGNEQFF. The DNA of the CDR3 is TGCGCCAGCAGCTTGTTAGTCAGGGGGAATGAGCAGTTCTTC. Combining the CDR3 with reference TRBV5-1 and TRBJ2-1 gives the whole variable domain KAGVTQTPRYLIKTRGQQVTLSCSPISGHRSVSWYQQTPGQGLQFLFEYFSETQRNKGNFPGRFSGRQFSNSRSEMNVSTLELGDSALYLCASSLLVRGNEQFFGPGTRLTVL.